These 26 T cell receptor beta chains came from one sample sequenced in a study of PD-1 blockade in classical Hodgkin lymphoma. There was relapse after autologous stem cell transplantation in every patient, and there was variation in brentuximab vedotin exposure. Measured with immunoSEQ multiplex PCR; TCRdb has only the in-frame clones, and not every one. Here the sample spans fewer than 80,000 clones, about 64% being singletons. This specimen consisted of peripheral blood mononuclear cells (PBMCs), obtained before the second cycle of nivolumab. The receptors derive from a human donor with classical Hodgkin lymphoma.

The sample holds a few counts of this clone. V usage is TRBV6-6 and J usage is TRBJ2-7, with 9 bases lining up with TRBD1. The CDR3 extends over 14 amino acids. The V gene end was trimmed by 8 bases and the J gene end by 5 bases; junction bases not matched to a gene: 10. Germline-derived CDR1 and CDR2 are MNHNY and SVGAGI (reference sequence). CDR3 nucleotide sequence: TGTGCCAGCGGGTCCACCGGGACAGGGAACGAGCAGTACTTC. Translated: CASGSTGTGNEQYF.

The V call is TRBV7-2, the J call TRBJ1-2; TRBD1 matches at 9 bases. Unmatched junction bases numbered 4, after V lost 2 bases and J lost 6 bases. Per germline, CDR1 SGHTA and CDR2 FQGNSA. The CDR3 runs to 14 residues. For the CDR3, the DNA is TGTGCCAGCAGCTTATGGGACAGGGCCGATGGCTACACCTTC. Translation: CASSLWDRADGYTF.

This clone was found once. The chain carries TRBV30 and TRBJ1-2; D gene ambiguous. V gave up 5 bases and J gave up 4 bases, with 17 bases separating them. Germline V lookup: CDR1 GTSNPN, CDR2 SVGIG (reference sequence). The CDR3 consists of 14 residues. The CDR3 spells CAWSIERRGYGYTF. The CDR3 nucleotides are TGTGCCTGGTCCATTGAGAGACGTGGCTATGGCTACACCTTC.

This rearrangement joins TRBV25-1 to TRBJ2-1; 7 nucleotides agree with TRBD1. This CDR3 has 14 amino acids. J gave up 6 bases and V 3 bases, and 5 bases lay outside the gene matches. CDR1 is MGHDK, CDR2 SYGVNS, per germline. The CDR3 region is CASSDLDRANEQFF. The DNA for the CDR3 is TGTGCCAGCAGTGATCTTGACAGGGCCAATGAGCAGTTCTTC.

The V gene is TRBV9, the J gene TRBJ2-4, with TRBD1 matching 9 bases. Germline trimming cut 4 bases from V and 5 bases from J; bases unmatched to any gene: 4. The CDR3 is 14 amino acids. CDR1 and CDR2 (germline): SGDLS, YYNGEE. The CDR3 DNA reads TGTGCCAGCAGCCCCCGGACAGGGGAAAACATTCAGTACTTC. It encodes CASSPRTGENIQYF.

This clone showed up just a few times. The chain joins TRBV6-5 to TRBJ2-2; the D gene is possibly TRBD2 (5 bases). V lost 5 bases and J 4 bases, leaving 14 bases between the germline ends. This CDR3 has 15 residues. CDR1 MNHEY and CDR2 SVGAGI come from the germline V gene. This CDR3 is CASSAETTPTGELFF. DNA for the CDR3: TGTGCCAGCAGTGCGGAGACTACACCCACCGGGGAGCTGTTTTTT.

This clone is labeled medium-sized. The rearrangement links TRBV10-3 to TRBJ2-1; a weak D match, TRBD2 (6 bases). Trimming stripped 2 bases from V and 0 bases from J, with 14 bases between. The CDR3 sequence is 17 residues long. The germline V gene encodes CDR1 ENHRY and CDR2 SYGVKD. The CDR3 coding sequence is TGTGCCATCAGTGAGCCATTCGACGGGAGCTCCTACAATGAGCAGTTCTTC. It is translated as CAISEPFDGSSYNEQFF.

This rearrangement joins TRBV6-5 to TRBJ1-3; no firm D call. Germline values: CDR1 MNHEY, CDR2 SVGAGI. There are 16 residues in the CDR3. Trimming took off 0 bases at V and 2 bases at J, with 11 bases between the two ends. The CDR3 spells CASSYSVIGAGNTIYF. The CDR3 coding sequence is TGTGCCAGCAGTTACTCGGTAATAGGCGCTGGAAACACCATATATTTT.

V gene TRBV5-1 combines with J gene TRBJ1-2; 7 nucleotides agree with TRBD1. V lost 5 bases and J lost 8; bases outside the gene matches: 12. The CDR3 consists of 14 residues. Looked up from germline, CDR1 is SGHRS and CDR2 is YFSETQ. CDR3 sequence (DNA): TGCGCCAGCAGTTTTTTACAGGGGATGGAGGGCTACACCTTC. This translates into CASSFLQGMEGYTF. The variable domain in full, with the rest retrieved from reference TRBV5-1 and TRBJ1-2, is KAGVTQTPRYLIKTRGQQVTLSCSPISGHRSVSWYQQTPGQGLQFLFEYFSETQRNKGNFPGRFSGRQFSNSRSEMNVSTLELGDSALYLCASSFLQGMEGYTFGSGTRLTVV.

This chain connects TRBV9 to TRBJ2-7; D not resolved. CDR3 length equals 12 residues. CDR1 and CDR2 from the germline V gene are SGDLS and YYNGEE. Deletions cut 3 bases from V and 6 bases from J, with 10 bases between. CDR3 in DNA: TGTGCCAGCAGCGACGACCGTGGCGAGCAGTACTTC. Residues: CASSDDRGEQYF.

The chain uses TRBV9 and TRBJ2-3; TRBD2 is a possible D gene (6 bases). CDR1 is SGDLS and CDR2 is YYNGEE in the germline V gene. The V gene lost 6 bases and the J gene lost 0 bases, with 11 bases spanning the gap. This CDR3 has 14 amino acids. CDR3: CASNTGESTDTQYF. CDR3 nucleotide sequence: TGTGCCAGCAACACGGGGGAAAGCACAGATACGCAGTATTTT. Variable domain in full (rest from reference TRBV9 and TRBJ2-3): DSGVTQTPKHLITATGQRVTLRCSPRSGDLSVYWYQQSLDQGLQFLIQYYNGEERAKGNILERFSAQQFPDLHSELNLSSLELGDSALYFCASNTGESTDTQYFGPGTRLTVL.

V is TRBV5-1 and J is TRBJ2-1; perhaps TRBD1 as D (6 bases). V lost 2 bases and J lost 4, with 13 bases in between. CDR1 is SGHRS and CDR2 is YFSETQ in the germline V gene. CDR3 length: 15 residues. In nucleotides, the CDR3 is TGCGCCAGCAGCTTACGGGACACTCTATACAATGAGCAGTTCTTC. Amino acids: CASSLRDTLYNEQFF.

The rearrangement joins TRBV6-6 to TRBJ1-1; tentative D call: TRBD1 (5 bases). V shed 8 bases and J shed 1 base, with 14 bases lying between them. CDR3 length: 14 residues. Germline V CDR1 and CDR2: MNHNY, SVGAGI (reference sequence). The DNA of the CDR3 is TGTGCCAGCCTACTTAGCAGGGAGAACACTGAAGCTTTCTTT. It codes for CASLLSRENTEAFF.

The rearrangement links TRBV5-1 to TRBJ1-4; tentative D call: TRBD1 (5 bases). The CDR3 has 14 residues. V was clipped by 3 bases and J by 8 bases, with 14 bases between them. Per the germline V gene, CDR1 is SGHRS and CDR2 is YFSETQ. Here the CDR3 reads CASSWGGGTEKLFF. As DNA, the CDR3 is TGCGCCAGCAGCTGGGGGGGTGGAACGGAAAAACTGTTTTTT.

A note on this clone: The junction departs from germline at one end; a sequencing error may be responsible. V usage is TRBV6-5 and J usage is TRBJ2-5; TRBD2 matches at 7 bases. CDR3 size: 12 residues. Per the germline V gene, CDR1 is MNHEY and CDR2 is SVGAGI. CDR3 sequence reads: CASSSLAGGWNF. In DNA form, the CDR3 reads TGTGCCAGCAGTTCGTTAGCGGGCGGTTGGAACTTC.

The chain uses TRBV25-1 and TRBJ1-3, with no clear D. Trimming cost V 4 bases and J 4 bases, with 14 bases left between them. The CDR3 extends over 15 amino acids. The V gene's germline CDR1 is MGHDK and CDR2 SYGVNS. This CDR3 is CASSGHDPPGNTIYF. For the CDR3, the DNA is TGTGCCAGCAGTGGACACGATCCCCCCGGAAACACCATATATTTT.

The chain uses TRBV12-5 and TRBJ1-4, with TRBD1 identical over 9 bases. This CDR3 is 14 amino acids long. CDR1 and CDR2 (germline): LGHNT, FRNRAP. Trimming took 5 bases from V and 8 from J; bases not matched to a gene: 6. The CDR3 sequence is CASGAGQGREKLFF. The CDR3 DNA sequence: TGTGCTAGTGGTGCGGGACAGGGAAGGGAAAAACTGTTTTTT.

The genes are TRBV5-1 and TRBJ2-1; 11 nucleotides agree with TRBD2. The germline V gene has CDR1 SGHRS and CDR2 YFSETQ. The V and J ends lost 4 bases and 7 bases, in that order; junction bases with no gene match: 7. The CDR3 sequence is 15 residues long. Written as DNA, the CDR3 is TGCGCCAGCAGCCTCCTAGCGGGGGGTGATAATGAGCAGTTCTTC. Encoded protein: CASSLLAGGDNEQFF.

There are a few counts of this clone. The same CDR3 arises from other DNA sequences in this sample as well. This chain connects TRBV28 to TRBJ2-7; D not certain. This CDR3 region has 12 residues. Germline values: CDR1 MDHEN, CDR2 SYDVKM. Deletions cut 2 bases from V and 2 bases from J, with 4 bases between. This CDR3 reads CASSLGAYEQYF. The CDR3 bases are TGTGCCAGCAGTTTAGGAGCCTACGAGCAGTACTTC.

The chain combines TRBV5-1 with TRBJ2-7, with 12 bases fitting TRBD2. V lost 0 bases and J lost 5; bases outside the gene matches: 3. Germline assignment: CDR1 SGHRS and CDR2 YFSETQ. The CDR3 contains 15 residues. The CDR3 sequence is CASSLGTSGAHEQYF. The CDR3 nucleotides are TGCGCCAGCAGCTTGGGGACTAGCGGGGCCCACGAGCAGTACTTC.

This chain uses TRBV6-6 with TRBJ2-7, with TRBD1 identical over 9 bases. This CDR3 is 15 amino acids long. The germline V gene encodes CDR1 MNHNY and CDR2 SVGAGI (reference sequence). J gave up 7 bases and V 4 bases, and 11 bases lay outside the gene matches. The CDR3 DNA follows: TGTGCCAGCAGTTCTCCGGGACAGGGTCCGGAAGAGCAGTACTTC. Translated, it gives CASSSPGQGPEEQYF.

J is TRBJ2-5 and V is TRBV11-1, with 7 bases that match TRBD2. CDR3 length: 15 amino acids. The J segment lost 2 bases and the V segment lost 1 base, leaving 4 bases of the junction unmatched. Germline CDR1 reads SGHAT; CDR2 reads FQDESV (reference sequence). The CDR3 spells CASSLVAGVQETQYF. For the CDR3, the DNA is TGTGCCAGCAGCTTAGTGGCGGGGGTTCAAGAGACCCAGTACTTC. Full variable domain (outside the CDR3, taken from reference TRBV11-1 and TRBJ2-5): EAEVAQSPRYKITEKSQAVAFWCDPISGHATLYWYRQILGQGPELLVQFQDESVVDDSQLPKDRFSAERLKGVDSTLKIQPAELGDSAMYLCASSLVAGVQETQYFGPGTRLLVL.

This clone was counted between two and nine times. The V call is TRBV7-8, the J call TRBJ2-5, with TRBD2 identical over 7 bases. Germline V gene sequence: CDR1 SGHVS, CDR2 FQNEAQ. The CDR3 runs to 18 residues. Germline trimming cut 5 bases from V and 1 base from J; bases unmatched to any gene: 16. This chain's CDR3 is CASSPTSWLAAIQETQYF. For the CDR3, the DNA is TGTGCCAGCAGCCCAACTAGTTGGCTAGCGGCCATCCAAGAGACCCAGTACTTC.

CDR3 nucleotide sequence: TGTGCCATCGCGAGCAGCTCCTACGAGCAGTACTTC. It encodes CAIASSSYEQYF. J is TRBJ2-7 and V is TRBV10-3; D not certain. V was cut by 8 bases and J by 0 bases, with 8 bases left in between. This CDR3 spans 12 amino acids. The germline CDR1 and CDR2 sequences are ENHRY and SYGVKD.

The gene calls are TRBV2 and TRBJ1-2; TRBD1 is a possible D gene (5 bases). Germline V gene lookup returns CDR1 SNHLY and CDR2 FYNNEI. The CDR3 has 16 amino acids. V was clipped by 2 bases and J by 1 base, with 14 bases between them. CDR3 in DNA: TGTGCCAGCAGTGAACAGGGTTGGACGGTTAACTATGGCTACACCTTC. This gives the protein CASSEQGWTVNYGYTF.

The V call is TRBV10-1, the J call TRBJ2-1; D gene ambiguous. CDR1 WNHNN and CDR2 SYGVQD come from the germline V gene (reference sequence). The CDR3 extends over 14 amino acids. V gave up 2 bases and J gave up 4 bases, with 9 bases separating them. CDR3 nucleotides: TGCGCCAGCAGTGAGGGAGTTGATTACAATGAGCAGTTCTTC. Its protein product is CASSEGVDYNEQFF.